A selection of T cell receptor beta chains follows, all from one sample in a study of blood T cell repertoires in COVID-19. Using immunoSEQ multiplex PCR, the repertoire was profiled, and TCRdb retains in-frame clones only, with some absent. Of approximately 150,000 clones in the sample, roughly 80% are singletons; the top ten hold around 5%. The sequenced material came from peripheral blood. The receptor source for this set is a human donor in a cohort sampled during active COVID-19. Each CDR3 is given with its conserved first and last residue. Each record gives: D gene, J gene, V gene, clone size, CDR3 DNA, CDR3 protein. The D gene is left open where the match is weak. A row's size may be missing; if present it is once, few, many or a size class.

d_call: -
j_call: TRBJ1-4
v_call: TRBV9
clone_size: -
cdr3_nt: TGTGCCAGCAGCGTGACACAGGGCAAGACTAATGAAAAACTGTTTTTT
cdr3_aa: CASSVTQGKTNEKLFF

d_call: TRBD1
j_call: TRBJ1-4
v_call: TRBV5-6
clone_size: -
cdr3_nt: TGTGCCAGCAGCTCCACCGGGACAGGGGATGAAAAACTGTTTTTT
cdr3_aa: CASSSTGTGDEKLFF

d_call: -
j_call: TRBJ1-2
v_call: TRBV25-1
clone_size: -
cdr3_nt: TGTGCCAGCAGTGGGGGACATAACTATGGCTACACCTTC
cdr3_aa: CASSGGHNYGYTF

d_call: -
j_call: TRBJ2-5
v_call: TRBV30
clone_size: once
cdr3_nt: TGTGCCTGGAGGACCCAGGGGCAGCAAGAGACCCAGTACTTC
cdr3_aa: CAWRTQGQQETQYF

d_call: TRBD1
j_call: TRBJ1-6
v_call: TRBV6-5
clone_size: -
cdr3_nt: TGTGCCAGCATCCGACAGGGCGGTTCACCCCTCCACTTT
cdr3_aa: CASIRQGGSPLHF

d_call: TRBD1
j_call: TRBJ1-5
v_call: TRBV7-9
clone_size: -
cdr3_nt: TGTGCCAGCAGCTGGGGAATGGGGACAGGGGACCAGCCCCAGCATTTT
cdr3_aa: CASSWGMGTGDQPQHF

d_call: TRBD2
j_call: TRBJ2-1
v_call: TRBV10-1
clone_size: once
cdr3_nt: TGCGCCAGCAGTGAGTCCCGACTAGCGGGAGTCAGTGAGCAGTTCTTC
cdr3_aa: CASSESRLAGVSEQFF

d_call: TRBD1
j_call: TRBJ1-2
v_call: TRBV7-9
clone_size: -
cdr3_nt: TGTGCCAGCAGCTCCCCTTCCAGGGGGCTGGAGGGCTACACCTTC
cdr3_aa: CASSSPSRGLEGYTF

d_call: -
j_call: TRBJ1-1
v_call: TRBV3-1/TRBV3-2
clone_size: -
cdr3_nt: TGTGCCAGCAGCCTAGGAACAGGGCTCGTTGCTGAAGCTTTCTTT
cdr3_aa: CASSLGTGLVAEAFF

d_call: TRBD2
j_call: TRBJ2-1
v_call: TRBV27
clone_size: -
cdr3_nt: TGTGCCAGCAGTTTGTGGACTAGCGGGGGGTTTTACAATGAGCAGTTCTTC
cdr3_aa: CASSLWTSGGFYNEQFF

d_call: TRBD1
j_call: TRBJ1-6
v_call: TRBV11-1
clone_size: many
cdr3_nt: TGTGCCAGCAGCTTAGTACAGGGGGCACCCCTCCACTTT
cdr3_aa: CASSLVQGAPLHF

d_call: TRBD1
j_call: TRBJ1-2
v_call: TRBV4-2
clone_size: -
cdr3_nt: TGTGCCAGCAGCCAAGTGGACAGGGGGGAGAACTATGGCTACACCTTC
cdr3_aa: CASSQVDRGENYGYTF

d_call: -
j_call: TRBJ1-1
v_call: TRBV7-2
clone_size: -
cdr3_nt: TGTGCCAGCAGCTCCACGGCCGTTTTCACAGGGTTGAACACTGAAGCTTTCTTT
cdr3_aa: CASSSTAVFTGLNTEAFF

d_call: TRBD2
j_call: TRBJ2-1
v_call: TRBV2
clone_size: -
cdr3_nt: TGTGCCAGCGGCAGGCTAGCGGTGGATGAGCAGTTCTTC
cdr3_aa: CASGRLAVDEQFF

d_call: -
j_call: TRBJ1-1
v_call: TRBV7-9
clone_size: -
cdr3_nt: TGTGCCAGCAGCCCCGGGGGGGGATACACTGAAGCTTTCTTT
cdr3_aa: CASSPGGGYTEAFF

d_call: TRBD2
j_call: TRBJ2-1
v_call: TRBV4-1
clone_size: -
cdr3_nt: TGCGCCAGCAGCCAAGTGTTCGGGGGACTAGCGCACAATGAGCAGTTCTTC
cdr3_aa: CASSQVFGGLAHNEQFF

d_call: TRBD1
j_call: TRBJ1-2
v_call: TRBV12-3/TRBV12-4
clone_size: -
cdr3_nt: TGTGCCAGCAGCCGCGGGACAGACTATGGCTACACCTTC
cdr3_aa: CASSRGTDYGYTF

d_call: TRBD1
j_call: TRBJ1-1
v_call: TRBV7-6
clone_size: -
cdr3_nt: TGTGCCAGCAGCGGGGCAGGGGGACTCGGGACTGAAGCTTTCTTT
cdr3_aa: CASSGAGGLGTEAFF

d_call: -
j_call: TRBJ2-3
v_call: TRBV7-2
clone_size: -
cdr3_nt: TGTGCCAGCAGCTTAGCGCCCATAGCGACAGATACGCAGTATTTT
cdr3_aa: CASSLAPIATDTQYF

d_call: -
j_call: TRBJ2-7
v_call: TRBV5-1
clone_size: -
cdr3_nt: TGCGCCAGCAGCTTGGAGCAGCGGGACGAGCAGTACTTC
cdr3_aa: CASSLEQRDEQYF

d_call: TRBD1
j_call: TRBJ1-5
v_call: TRBV30
clone_size: -
cdr3_nt: TGTGCCTGGGCTACCGGGACAGGGGGCAATCAGCCCCAGCATTTT
cdr3_aa: CAWATGTGGNQPQHF

d_call: -
j_call: TRBJ2-4
v_call: TRBV28
clone_size: once
cdr3_nt: TGTGCCTCTCGAAGTGGGGGGTCGGTAGCCAAAAACATTCAGTACTTC
cdr3_aa: CASRSGGSVAKNIQYF

d_call: -
j_call: TRBJ1-5
v_call: TRBV7-9
clone_size: -
cdr3_nt: TGTGCCAGCAGCCAAGAGGATCAGCCCCAGCATTTT
cdr3_aa: CASSQEDQPQHF

d_call: TRBD1
j_call: TRBJ1-1
v_call: TRBV24-1
clone_size: -
cdr3_nt: TGTGCCACCAGTGACACCTGGACAGGGCGGCTTTTCTTT
cdr3_aa: CATSDTWTGRLFF

d_call: TRBD1
j_call: TRBJ2-5
v_call: TRBV29-1
clone_size: -
cdr3_nt: TGCAGCGTTGACAACCGAGACAGGGATCGGGAGACCCAGTACTTC
cdr3_aa: CSVDNRDRDRETQYF

d_call: -
j_call: TRBJ2-2
v_call: TRBV11-2
clone_size: few
cdr3_nt: TGTGCCAGCAGCTTAGTCCCCGCCGGGGAGCTGTTTTTT
cdr3_aa: CASSLVPAGELFF

d_call: TRBD1
j_call: TRBJ2-3
v_call: TRBV3-1/TRBV3-2
clone_size: -
cdr3_nt: TGTGCCAGCAGACAGGGGGCGGCAGATACGCAGTATTTT
cdr3_aa: CASRQGAADTQYF

d_call: TRBD1
j_call: TRBJ1-6
v_call: TRBV2
clone_size: -
cdr3_nt: TGTGCCAGCAGAGGGACAGATACATCACCCCTCCACTTT
cdr3_aa: CASRGTDTSPLHF

d_call: -
j_call: TRBJ1-1
v_call: TRBV4-1
clone_size: -
cdr3_nt: TGCGCCAGCAGCCAAGAGGGGCAGGAGGGCACTGAAGCTTTCTTT
cdr3_aa: CASSQEGQEGTEAFF

d_call: -
j_call: TRBJ1-2
v_call: TRBV11-1
clone_size: -
cdr3_nt: TGTGCCAGCAGCTCGGGGAGGGCGCGTGGCTACACCTTC
cdr3_aa: CASSSGRARGYTF

d_call: -
j_call: TRBJ2-5
v_call: TRBV13
clone_size: -
cdr3_nt: TGTGCCAGCAGCTTACCCGGGATAGAGACCCAGTACTTC
cdr3_aa: CASSLPGIETQYF

d_call: TRBD1
j_call: TRBJ2-7
v_call: TRBV5-1
clone_size: -
cdr3_nt: TGCGCCAGCAGCTCGGGACAGGGGGCCTCCTACGAGCAGTACTTC
cdr3_aa: CASSSGQGASYEQYF

d_call: TRBD2
j_call: TRBJ2-1
v_call: TRBV4-2
clone_size: -
cdr3_nt: TGTGCCAGCAGCCCTTGGCGGGGGGCCGCTACCGAGCAGTTCTTC
cdr3_aa: CASSPWRGAATEQFF

d_call: -
j_call: TRBJ2-4
v_call: TRBV11-2
clone_size: -
cdr3_nt: TGTGCCAGCAGCTTAGCAGGGGAGGGAAACATTCAGTACTTC
cdr3_aa: CASSLAGEGNIQYF

d_call: -
j_call: TRBJ2-1
v_call: TRBV2
clone_size: -
cdr3_nt: TGTGCCAGCAGGGGTCGGGACACGTACAATGAGCAGTTCTTC
cdr3_aa: CASRGRDTYNEQFF

d_call: TRBD1
j_call: TRBJ2-1
v_call: TRBV29-1
clone_size: few
cdr3_nt: TGCAGCGTCGACGGGGGACAGGGGGGCAATGAGCAGTTCTTC
cdr3_aa: CSVDGGQGGNEQFF

d_call: -
j_call: TRBJ2-5
v_call: TRBV9
clone_size: -
cdr3_nt: TGTGCCAGCACTCCCCGCGGGGACCAAGAGACCCAGTACTTC
cdr3_aa: CASTPRGDQETQYF

d_call: TRBD2
j_call: TRBJ2-3
v_call: TRBV9
clone_size: -
cdr3_nt: TGTGCCAGCAGCTTAGGACTAGCGGGTACCACAGATACGCAGTATTTT
cdr3_aa: CASSLGLAGTTDTQYF

d_call: TRBD1
j_call: TRBJ2-5
v_call: TRBV28
clone_size: -
cdr3_nt: TGTGCCAGCAGTCACGGGACAGGGGGCGGGGGGGAGACCCAGTACTTC
cdr3_aa: CASSHGTGGGGETQYF

d_call: TRBD1
j_call: TRBJ2-7
v_call: TRBV30
clone_size: -
cdr3_nt: TGTGCCTGGAGGGACAGGGGGGTCTACGAGCAGTACTTC
cdr3_aa: CAWRDRGVYEQYF

d_call: TRBD2
j_call: TRBJ2-3
v_call: TRBV3-1/TRBV3-2
clone_size: -
cdr3_nt: TGTGCCAGCAGCACCGGGACTAGCGGCACAGATACGCAGTATTTT
cdr3_aa: CASSTGTSGTDTQYF